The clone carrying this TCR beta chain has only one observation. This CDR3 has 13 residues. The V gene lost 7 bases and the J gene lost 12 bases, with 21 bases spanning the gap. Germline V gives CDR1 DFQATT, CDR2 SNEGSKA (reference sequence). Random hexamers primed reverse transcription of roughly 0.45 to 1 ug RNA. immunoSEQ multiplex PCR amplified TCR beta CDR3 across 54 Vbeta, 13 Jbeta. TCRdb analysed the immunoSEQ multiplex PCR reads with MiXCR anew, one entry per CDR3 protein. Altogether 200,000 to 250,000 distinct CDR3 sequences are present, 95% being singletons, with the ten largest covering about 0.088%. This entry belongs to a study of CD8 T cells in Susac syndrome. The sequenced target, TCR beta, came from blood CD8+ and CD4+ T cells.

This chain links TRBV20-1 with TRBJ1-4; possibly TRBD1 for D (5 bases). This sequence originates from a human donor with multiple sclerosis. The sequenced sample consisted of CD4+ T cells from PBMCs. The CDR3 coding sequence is TGCAGTGTAGCCGGGACCGGAAATGGGGAACTGTTTTTT. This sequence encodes CSVAGTGNGELFF.